These 30 T cell receptor beta chains share one sample of origin, sequenced in a study of CD8 T cells in Susac syndrome. When the RNA was reverse transcribed, random hexamers were used with an input of roughly 0.45 to 1 ug. TCRdb recomputed calls from the immunoSEQ multiplex PCR reads with MiXCR, one row per CDR3 protein. The sample includes some 300,000 distinct CDR3 sequences, 85% of them seen just once. The sample taken for sequencing was CD8+ T cells from PBMCs. These receptors originate from a human donor with multiple sclerosis.

The V call is TRBV6-5, the J call TRBJ1-2; D unresolved. Germline lookup yields CDR1 MNHEY and CDR2 SVGAGI. This CDR3 region has 19 residues. The ends were cut back, 2 bases at V and 4 bases at J, with 26 bases in the middle. The CDR3 sequence is CASSYRMWTGRPFFYGYTF. The DNA of the CDR3 is TGTGCCAGCAGTTACCGGATGTGGACGGGTCGGCCGTTCTTCTATGGCTACACCTTC.

CDR3 nucleotide sequence: TGTGCCAGCAGTGAAATAGCGGGACAGAGCACCGGGGAGCTGTTTTTT. It encodes CASSEIAGQSTGELFF. The chain uses TRBV6-1 and TRBJ2-2, with D possibly TRBD2 on 8 matching bases. There are 16 residues in the CDR3. The V gene's germline CDR1 is MNHNS and CDR2 SASEGT. V shed 2 bases and J shed 4 bases, with 14 bases lying between them.

The V gene is TRBV28, the J gene TRBJ2-5, with 9 nucleotides matching TRBD1. CDR1 and CDR2 (germline): MDHEN, SYDVKM. V lost 3 bases to trimming and J lost 5 bases; unmatched junction nucleotides: 7. There are 15 residues in the CDR3. This CDR3 is CASSLRTGVWETQYF. The CDR3 DNA follows: TGTGCCAGCAGTTTGAGGACAGGGGTATGGGAGACCCAGTACTTC.

V gene TRBV9 combines with J gene TRBJ1-1; 7 bases are shared with TRBD1. The length of the CDR3 is 13 residues. Germline CDR1 reads SGDLS; CDR2 reads YYNGEE. The V segment lost 3 bases and the J segment 1 base; nucleotides outside the gene matches: 0. The CDR3 protein is CASSGQGNTEAFF. The DNA for the CDR3 is TGTGCCAGCAGCGGACAGGGGAACACTGAAGCTTTCTTT.

The chain links TRBV6-5 to TRBJ1-2, with 7 bases lining up with TRBD1. The V gene end was trimmed by 6 bases and the J gene end by 5 bases; junction bases not matched to a gene: 3. Germline V gene data show CDR1 as MNHEY and CDR2 as SVGAGI. The CDR3 runs 12 residues. The CDR3 DNA reads TGTGCCAGCAGCCCGGGACAGTATGGCTACACCTTC. It specifies CASSPGQYGYTF.

The chain combines TRBV18 with TRBJ2-7; D might be TRBD1 (7 bases). CDR3 size: 15 residues. Germline V gene data show CDR1 as KGHSH and CDR2 as LQKENI. Between the trimmed V and J ends, which lost 4 bases and 3 bases, there was a span of 16 bases. The CDR3 DNA sequence: TGTGCCAGCTCACTGGATTCAGGGGGGAACTACGAGCAGTACTTC. This gives the protein CASSLDSGGNYEQYF.

This sequence joins TRBV29-1 and TRBJ2-7; no clear D. This CDR3 has 15 amino acids. V dropped 1 base and J dropped 0 bases, with 13 bases sitting between them. Germline lookup yields CDR1 SQVTM and CDR2 ANQGSEA. CDR3 DNA: TGCAGCGTTGAAGTTGCCAGCTCAAGCTCCTACGAGCAGTACTTC. It translates to CSVEVASSSSYEQYF.

This chain connects TRBV28 to TRBJ1-4; possible D gene TRBD1, 5 bases. V was pared by 8 bases and J by 7 bases, with 14 bases between. Per the germline V gene, CDR1 is MDHEN and CDR2 is SYDVKM. There are 13 residues in the CDR3. This chain's CDR3 is CASAVGRVEKLFF. In DNA, the CDR3 is TGTGCCAGCGCCGTGGGGCGGGTTGAAAAACTGTTTTTT.

This clonotype was recorded once. The chain is built from TRBV15 and TRBJ1-2; TRBD1 agrees at 7 bases. In germline, CDR1 is LNHNV, CDR2 YYDKDF (reference sequence). The J segment lost 8 bases and the V segment lost 5 bases, leaving 14 bases of the junction unmatched. The CDR3 has 15 residues. The CDR3 DNA reads TGTGCCACCAGCGGCCGACAGGGAGGATCAAACGGCTACACCTTC. This encodes CATSGRQGGSNGYTF.

This clonotype has only one observation. The V call is TRBV19, the J call TRBJ1-5, with 9 bases aligning to TRBD1. Germline V gives CDR1 LNHDA, CDR2 SQIVND (reference sequence). The CDR3 spans 13 residues. V was pared by 9 bases and J by 4 bases, with 4 bases of the junction left unmatched. The CDR3 DNA reads as TGTGCCAGCTCGGGGACAGGGAATCAGCCCCAGCATTTT. It encodes CASSGTGNQPQHF.

V is TRBV20-1 and J is TRBJ2-1; 7 bases align to TRBD2. Per the germline V gene, CDR1 is DFQATT and CDR2 is SNEGSKA (reference sequence). CDR3 length equals 14 residues. Trimming took 4 bases from V and 4 from J; bases not matched to a gene: 7. Here the CDR3 DNA reads TGCAGTGCTACTCGGCTAGCGGAATACAATGAGCAGTTCTTC. Protein product: CSATRLAEYNEQFF.

V usage is TRBV27 and J usage is TRBJ2-1, with TRBD2 matching over 16 bases. Germline lookup yields CDR1 MNHEY and CDR2 SMNVEV (reference sequence). The CDR3 runs to 16 residues. Losses at the gene ends were 5 bases for V and 10 bases for J; bases not matched to a gene: 8. CDR3 sequence reads: CASSLGTSGRVAEQFF. The CDR3 coding sequence is TGTGCCAGCAGTCTCGGGACTAGCGGGAGGGTTGCCGAGCAGTTCTTC.

CDR3 in DNA: TGTGCCAGCAGTTCATACGCCGGACTAGACTCTGAGCAGTTCTTC. This codes for CASSSYAGLDSEQFF. This chain connects TRBV28 to TRBJ2-1; 7 positions agree with TRBD2. V shed 4 bases and J 9 bases; nucleotides not matched to a gene: 12. The CDR3 is 15 residues long. Germline CDR1 and CDR2: MDHEN and SYDVKM.

This chain connects TRBV27 to TRBJ2-7; 11 nucleotides agree with TRBD2. Germline V gene data show CDR1 as MNHEY and CDR2 as SMNVEV (reference sequence). After removal of 6 bases from V and 3 bases from J, the junction contained 7 bases not matched to a gene. The CDR3 consists of 15 residues. CDR3 residues: CASRVAGGPIYEQYF. The DNA for the CDR3 is TGTGCCAGCAGAGTAGCGGGAGGGCCTATCTACGAGCAGTACTTC.

The chain links TRBV12-3 or TRBV12-4 to TRBJ2-3; TRBD2 is a possible D gene (7 bases). Trimming took off 1 base at V and 0 bases at J, with 14 bases between the two ends. The CDR3 covers 17 residues. The CDR3 bases are TGTGCCAGCAGTTTAGGGGACGGGGGGACAAGCACAGATACGCAGTATTTT. Its translation: CASSLGDGGTSTDTQYF.

This sequence joins TRBV6-6 and TRBJ2-7; 9 bases agree with TRBD1. With V trimmed by 3 bases and J by 2 bases, 8 bases remained unmatched. The CDR3 has 16 amino acids. From germline, CDR1 is MNHNY and CDR2 SVGAGI (reference sequence). Written as DNA, the CDR3 is TGTGCCAGCAGTTATTCCTGGACAGGGGATACCTACGAGCAGTACTTC. Translating gives CASSYSWTGDTYEQYF.

The CDR3 is CSVAGQGIPAIYF. In nucleotides, the CDR3 is TGCAGCGTTGCGGGACAGGGTATCCCGGCCATATATTTT. The chain recombines TRBV29-1 with TRBJ1-3; the match to TRBD1 covers 9 bases. The CDR3 covers 13 residues. Germline V gene lookup returns CDR1 SQVTM and CDR2 ANQGSEA. Losses at the gene ends were 4 bases for V and 11 bases for J; bases not matched to a gene: 9. Supplemented by reference TRBV29-1 and TRBJ1-3, the full variable domain reads SAVISQKPSRDICQRGTSLTIQCQVDSQVTMMFWYRQQPGQSLTLIATANQGSEATYESGFVIDKFPISRPNLTFSTLTVSNMSPEDSSIYLCSVAGQGIPAIYFGEGSWLTVV.

J is TRBJ2-5 and V is TRBV5-6; D call uncertain. This CDR3 is 14 amino acids long. With 2 bases removed from V and 5 bases from J, the gap between germline ends came to 13 bases. Germline V lookup: CDR1 SGHDT, CDR2 YYEEEE. For the CDR3, the DNA is TGTGCCAGCAGCTTTATCCGGTACTCGGAGACCCAGTACTTC. It translates to CASSFIRYSETQYF.

The CDR3 here is CAWSRKNTGELFF. The CDR3 DNA follows: TGTGCCTGGAGTAGGAAGAACACCGGGGAGCTGTTTTTT. The rearrangement joins TRBV30 to TRBJ2-2; D unresolved. Germline V CDR1 and CDR2: GTSNPN, SVGIG (reference sequence). The V end was cut by 2 bases, the J end by 1 base, with 5 bases between. This CDR3 spans 13 amino acids.

This sequence joins TRBV7-9 and TRBJ1-4, with D perhaps matching TRBD1 (6 bases). This CDR3 is built from 14 residues. In germline, CDR1 is SEHNR, CDR2 FQNEAQ (reference sequence). Trimming cost V 2 bases and J 8 bases, with 12 bases left between them. CDR3 DNA: TGTGCCAGCAGCTTAAGCCTCCAGGGGGAAAAACTGTTTTTT. Its translation is CASSLSLQGEKLFF. The complete variable domain, with remaining parts taken from reference TRBV7-9 and TRBJ1-4, reads DTGVSQNPRHKITKRGQNVTFRCDPISEHNRLYWYRQTLGQGPEFLTYFQNEAQLEKSRLLSDRFSAERPKGSFSTLEIQRTEQGDSAMYLCASSLSLQGEKLFFGSGTQLSVL.

The J gene is TRBJ2-7, the V gene TRBV15; D unresolved. Germline CDR1 reads LNHNV; CDR2 reads YYDKDF (reference sequence). This CDR3 contains 15 residues. V dropped 0 bases and J dropped 1 base, with 10 bases sitting between them. As DNA, the CDR3 is TGTGCCACCAGCAGAGATCTAGGTCAATCCTACGAGCAGTACTTC. It codes for CATSRDLGQSYEQYF.

The genes are TRBV29-1 and TRBJ2-1; D unclear. This CDR3 contains 12 residues. Germline lookup yields CDR1 SQVTM and CDR2 ANQGSEA. Between the trimmed V and J ends, which lost 1 base and 3 bases, there was a span of 4 bases. The DNA for the CDR3 is TGCAGCGTTGAAGCCCTCTACAATGAGCAGTTCTTC. It translates to CSVEALYNEQFF.

This clonotype has a single count. The chain links TRBV23-1 to TRBJ1-4; D remains unclear. TRBV23-1 is filed as an ORF, its function uncertain. The CDR3 length is 15 residues. Trimming stripped 7 bases from V and 4 bases from J, with 16 bases between. The CDR3 region is CASTPVLGHNEKLFF. DNA for the CDR3: TGCGCCAGCACCCCCGTTTTGGGTCATAATGAAAAACTGTTTTTT.

The rearrangement links TRBV7-8 to TRBJ2-7; D ambiguous. The CDR3 sequence is 12 residues long. In germline, CDR1 is SGHVS, CDR2 FQNEAQ. The V gene lost 4 bases and the J gene lost 5 bases, with 9 bases spanning the gap. Here the CDR3 DNA reads TGTGCCAGCAGCTGGAACCAGAACGAGCAGTACTTC. Translating gives CASSWNQNEQYF.

The rearrangement links TRBV11-2 to TRBJ2-7, with a possible D match to TRBD1 (5 bases). Germline CDR1 reads SGHAT; CDR2 reads FQNNGV. The V end lost 5 bases, the J end lost 2 bases, and 16 bases lay between the germline ends. This CDR3 comprises 15 residues. The CDR3 DNA is TGTGCCAGCAGCGAGATGTCAGGGATTCCCTACGAGCAGTACTTC. This gives the protein CASSEMSGIPYEQYF.

In nucleotides, the CDR3 is TGTGCCACCAGTGATCCCGGGACTAGCGAGACCCAGTACTTC. This codes for CATSDPGTSETQYF. This rearrangement joins TRBV24-1 to TRBJ2-5, with 9 positions matching TRBD2. The V segment lost 3 bases and the J segment 5 bases; nucleotides outside the gene matches: 3. The CDR3 runs 14 residues. Germline V lookup: CDR1 KGHDR, CDR2 SFDVKD.

The chain joins TRBV12-3 or TRBV12-4 to TRBJ2-6, with 9 bases identical to TRBD1. J lost 2 bases, V lost 8 bases, and 16 bases had no gene match. The CDR3 consists of 19 residues. The CDR3 DNA reads as TGTGCCAGCGGCGGCGGACGGGACAGGGTTTCTCCTGGGGCCAACGTCCTGACTTTC. Translated, it gives CASGGGRDRVSPGANVLTF.

This rearrangement joins TRBV6-2 or TRBV6-3 to TRBJ2-1; 10 positions match TRBD2. Germline assignment: CDR1 MNHEY and CDR2 SVGEGT. The CDR3 spans 15 residues. Losses at the gene ends were 3 bases for V and 5 bases for J; bases not matched to a gene: 4. CDR3 amino acids: CASSYSLAGDNEQFF. The CDR3 nucleotides are TGTGCCAGCAGTTATAGTCTAGCGGGAGACAATGAGCAGTTCTTC.

This sequence joins TRBV15 and TRBJ2-2; maybe TRBD1 (6 bases). Germline V gene sequence: CDR1 LNHNV, CDR2 YYDKDF (reference sequence). V was clipped by 2 bases and J by 5 bases, with 30 bases between them. CDR3 size: 21 residues. CDR3 sequence reads: CATSRRTARGSRGFLTGELFF. The CDR3 bases are TGTGCCACCAGCAGACGAACTGCAAGGGGGAGTCGGGGTTTTTTAACCGGGGAGCTGTTTTTT.

The chain couples TRBV21-1 to TRBJ1-5; TRBD1 reflects the table's D call only, with no check against the DNA. TRBV21-1 is assigned pseudogene status. This CDR3 has 16 residues. In nucleotides, the CDR3 is TGTGCCAGCAAGCAAAAGTCCGTTGGGGGGTATCTGCCCCAGCATTTT. Its protein is CASKQKSVGGYLPQHF.